This T cell receptor beta chain is drawn from a study of T cells in Graves' hyperthyroidism and ophthalmopathy. Broader study findings: Separating ophthalmopathy from stable hyperthyroidism was achieved by a 13 V-J model. Appearing also in blood were most of the thyroid clonotypes expanded above 0.001.

To note about this clonotype: The antigen is undetermined. Since the CDR3 does not end with the conserved phenylalanine or tryptophan, this likely comes from a read error.

RNA transcripts were the template for amplifying TCR beta CDR3 regions. A set of HTBI primers served as the primers for a first-round RT-PCR of the TCR CDR3. TCRdb re-derived calls from the multiplex PCR reads in MiXCR, one entry per CDR3 protein. In the table there are approximately 560,000 distinct CDR3 sequences, under 60% of which are singletons. The germline gives CDR1 SEHNR, CDR2 FQNEAQ (reference sequence). The CDR3 consists of 13 residues. V was shortened by 5 bases and J by 1 base, with 8 bases between the two germline ends. The TCR originated in a young woman with Graves' hyperthyroidism. The chain uses TRBV7-9 and TRBJ1-1, with D hard to call. Sample: peripheral blood or thyroid tissue (not recorded which). This chain's CDR3 is CASSRWGNTEAFL. Written as DNA, the CDR3 is TGTGCCAGCAGCAGATGGGGGAACACTGAAGCTTTCCTT.